This entry lists 12 T cell receptor beta chains sequenced from one sample in a study of molecular identifiers for immune sequencing clone quantification. TCRdb re-derived calls from the PCR reads in MiXCR, one entry per CDR3 protein. The profile shows about 40,000 distinct CDR3 sequences, roughly 21% of them singletons. Sequenced input: naive CD8+ T cells from blood, with Jurkat cell RNA spiked in. This sample's subset: FACS-sorted CD8+CD4-CCR7+CD45RA+ naive T cells. These receptors originate from a human donor in good health. Some libraries in this study had Jurkat cell RNA spiked in.

This clonotype was observed at least ten times. The CDR3 region has the DNA TGCGCCAGCAGTCAATGGCGGGGGTCCACAGATACGCAGTATTTT. This gives the protein CASSQWRGSTDTQYF. This chain connects TRBV4-1 to TRBJ2-3, with 7 bases fitting TRBD2. Germline CDR1 MGHRA, CDR2 YSYEKL. V shed 6 bases, J shed 2 bases, and the junction held 8 bases outside the gene matches. The CDR3 sequence is 15 residues long.

In this sample, this clonotype turned up many times. This sequence joins TRBV19 and TRBJ1-3, with D uncertain. Looked up from germline, CDR1 is LNHDA and CDR2 is SQIVND (reference sequence). V lost 2 bases, J lost 0 bases, and 8 bases lay in between. The CDR3 covers 15 residues. In nucleotides, the CDR3 is TGTGCCAGTAGTATATGGGAGAACTCTGGAAACACCATATATTTT. It encodes CASSIWENSGNTIYF.

By frequency in the sample, this clonotype is medium-sized. J is TRBJ2-7 and V is TRBV7-9; possibly TRBD1 or TRBD2 for D (5 bases each). There are 12 residues in the CDR3. Trimming took off 4 bases at V and 11 bases at J, with 15 bases between the two ends. CDR1 SEHNR and CDR2 FQNEAQ come from the germline V gene (reference sequence). The CDR3 loop reads CASSSIGDEEYF. CDR3 in DNA: TGTGCCAGCAGCTCTATAGGGGACGAAGAGTACTTC.

This clonotype appeared many times. V gene TRBV11-1 combines with J gene TRBJ2-3; 15 bases map to TRBD2. V lost 3 bases, J lost 6 bases, and 10 bases stayed unmatched. The CDR3 extends over 18 amino acids. CDR1 is SGHAT and CDR2 is FQDESV in the germline V gene (reference sequence). Here the CDR3 reads CASSLGLAGGRLRDTQYF. The DNA for the CDR3 is TGTGCCAGCAGCTTGGGACTAGCGGGAGGCCGACTCCGGGATACGCAGTATTTT.

This clonotype has at least ten counts. The chain couples TRBV19 to TRBJ1-1, with D tentatively TRBD1 (6 bases). The CDR3 has 13 residues. The V gene's germline CDR1 is LNHDA and CDR2 SQIVND (reference sequence). The V end was cut by 8 bases, the J end by 5 bases, with 15 bases between. The CDR3 nucleotides are TGTGCCAGTCACAAGGGGAGGGGGACTGAAGCTTTCTTT. Translated: CASHKGRGTEAFF. The variable domain in full, completed from reference TRBV19 and TRBJ1-1, reads DGGITQSPKYLFRKEGQNVTLSCEQNLNHDAMYWYRQDPGQGLRLIYYSQIVNDFQKGDIAEGYSVSREKKESFPLTVTSAQKNPTAFYLCASHKGRGTEAFFGQGTRLTVV.

This clonotype was detected many times. The rearrangement joins TRBV7-9 to TRBJ2-1; 7 bases are shared with TRBD2. The germline V gene has CDR1 SEHNR and CDR2 FQNEAQ (reference sequence). The CDR3 is made up of 11 amino acids. With 6 bases clipped from V and 9 bases from J, the junction kept 2 bases outside the gene matches. CDR3 protein: CASRGEGEQFF. The CDR3 bases are TGTGCCAGCAGAGGGGAGGGTGAGCAGTTCTTC.

Points on this clonotype: Lacking the conserved final phenylalanine or tryptophan, this CDR3 likely reflects a read error. The V gene is TRBV4-1, the J gene TRBJ2-1; D possibly corresponds to TRBD2 (6 bases). CDR1 MGHRA and CDR2 YSYEKL come from the germline V gene. V was shortened by 3 bases and J by 4 bases, with 16 bases between the two germline ends. The CDR3 extends over 16 amino acids. The CDR3 DNA is TGCGCCAGCAGCCACGAGCCGGGGGACGCATACAATGAGCAGTTCCTC. As protein: CASSHEPGDAYNEQFL.

Many counts were recorded for this clonotype. The CDR3 sequence: CASSPPLLHEQFF. The CDR3 nucleotides read TGTGCCAGCAGCCCTCCCCTTCTTCATGAGCAGTTCTTC. The chain joins TRBV27 to TRBJ2-1; D is undetermined. The ends were cut back, 6 bases at V and 8 bases at J, with 14 bases in the middle. Germline CDR1 reads MNHEY; CDR2 reads SMNVEV (reference sequence). This CDR3 contains 13 residues.

A remark on this clonotype: A much more abundant neighbour one base away suggests this may be a read error. The chain has TRBV11-2 and TRBJ2-1, with D perhaps TRBD2 (5 bases). Germline-derived CDR1 and CDR2 are SGHAT and FQNNGV. The length of the CDR3 is 15 residues. The CDR3 nucleotides are TGTGCCAGCGGCTTCCCCCCACTACTAGGTGGTGAGCAGTTCTTC. Its protein is CASGFPPLLGGEQFF.

This clonotype has at least ten counts. The chain couples TRBV29-1 to TRBJ1-4; no reliable D call. The CDR3 contains 13 residues. The V end was cut by 7 bases, the J end by 4 bases, with 13 bases between. The germline V gene has CDR1 SQVTM and CDR2 ANQGSEA. CDR3 sequence (DNA): TGCAGCGACGCCGAGATACTTAATGAAAAACTGTTTTTT. Its translation is CSDAEILNEKLFF.

This clonotype occurred many times. The genes are TRBV20-1 and TRBJ2-2; TRBD2 is a possible D gene (6 bases). The CDR3 totals 13 residues. The germline V and J ends were trimmed by 6 bases and 2 bases, with 10 bases remaining between them. Germline loops: CDR1 DFQATT, CDR2 SNEGSKA (reference sequence). The CDR3 loop is CSASSGNTGELFF. The CDR3 DNA reads as TGCAGTGCCAGTAGCGGTAACACCGGGGAGCTGTTTTTT.

With respect to this clonotype: This may arise from a read error, as a much more abundant clone is one base away. This CDR3 is missing its conserved last phenylalanine or tryptophan, likely due to a read error. The CDR3 DNA reads as TGTGCCAGCAGTTATACAGGGGGTAACACTGAAGCTTTCTCT. Amino acid sequence: CASSYTGGNTEAFS. The V and J genes are TRBV6-2 or TRBV6-3 and TRBJ1-1; 8 bases map to TRBD1. The CDR3 covers 14 residues. Germline values: CDR1 MNHEY, CDR2 SVGEGT. After removal of 3 bases from V and 2 bases from J, the junction contained 2 bases not matched to a gene.